These T cell receptor beta chains were read from a single sample in a study of cytomegalovirus exposure and HLA in healthy donors. The protocol was immunoSEQ multiplex PCR, while the TCRdb copy is restricted to in-frame clones and leaves out a portion. Here the sample spans 95,000 to 100,000 clones, more than 80% being singletons. The material sequenced was PBMCs. The receptors stem from a man in his thirties or forties in good health and CMV-seronegative. The CDR3 runs from the conserved cysteine through the conserved F or W. D genes are given only for firm matches. Expanded clones get a size class; other rows say once, few or many, or leave the size out.

size,D,V,J,DNA,CDR3
.,.,TRBV15,TRBJ2-5,TGTGCCACCAGCAGAGACACAGGGTTCGAGACCCAGTACTTC,CATSRDTGFETQYF
few,TRBD2,TRBV7-9,TRBJ2-2,TGTGCCAGCGGTCCGAGGCGGGGGGATCCCGGGGAGCTGTTTTTT,CASGPRRGDPGELFF
.,.,TRBV19,TRBJ2-2,TGTGCCAGTAGTGTTACAGGGACCACCGGGGAGCTGTTTTTT,CASSVTGTTGELFF
.,TRBD1,TRBV10-3,TRBJ1-2,TGTGCCATCAGGGGGACAGGCCCCTATGGCTACACCTTC,CAIRGTGPYGYTF
.,.,TRBV7-3,TRBJ2-6,TGTGCCAGCTGTGAGGCTGGGGCCAACGTCCTGACTTTC,CASCEAGANVLTF
.,.,TRBV7-9,TRBJ1-3,TGTGCCAGCAGCACAGGACCGGCCTGGGGAAACACCATATATTTT,CASSTGPAWGNTIYF
once,.,TRBV4-1,TRBJ1-3,TGCGCCAGCAGCCACGCAGGGGGAAACACCATATATTTT,CASSHAGGNTIYF
.,.,TRBV30,TRBJ2-7,TGTGCCTGGGCCCGAGGACTCGAGCAGTACTTC,CAWARGLEQYF
once,TRBD1,TRBV28,TRBJ1-5,TGTGCCAGCAGTCAGGACAGGGATCAGCCCCAGCATTTT,CASSQDRDQPQHF
.,TRBD1,TRBV7-8,TRBJ1-5,TGTGCCAGCAGCTTAGGCGGGGGGCAGGGGGATAGCAATCAGCCCCAGCATTTT,CASSLGGGQGDSNQPQHF
.,TRBD2,TRBV4-3,TRBJ2-7,TGCGCCAGCAGCCAAGAATTAGGACTAGCGGGATTCAGTTACGAGCAGTACTTC,CASSQELGLAGFSYEQYF
.,.,TRBV7-8,TRBJ1-2,TGTGCCAGCAGCTTAGGCCGGGTCGACTATGGCTACACCTTC,CASSLGRVDYGYTF
.,TRBD1,TRBV7-2,TRBJ1-2,TGTGCCAGCAGCTTCCGACAGGGGATTCATGGCTACACCTTC,CASSFRQGIHGYTF
.,.,TRBV7-9,TRBJ1-2,TGTGCCAGCAGCTCATACAGGGAGAGCTATGGCTACACCTTC,CASSSYRESYGYTF
.,.,TRBV5-1,TRBJ2-3,TGCGCCAGCAGCACGGACAGACCCACAGATACGCAGTATTTT,CASSTDRPTDTQYF
.,TRBD2,TRBV6-6,TRBJ2-7,TGTGCCAGCAGAAAGGGACTAGCGGGAAGTAACTACGAGCAGTACTTC,CASRKGLAGSNYEQYF
once,TRBD1,TRBV6-6,TRBJ2-7,TGTGCCAGCAGTTACCGGGACAGGGGCTCCGAGCAGTACTTC,CASSYRDRGSEQYF
.,.,TRBV6-1,TRBJ1-5,TGTGCCAGCAGTGAAGTTTCTATGCGCAATCAGCCCCAGCATTTT,CASSEVSMRNQPQHF
.,.,TRBV11-2,TRBJ2-3,TGTGCCAGCAGCAAGCGCGGGGACACAGATACGCAGTATTTT,CASSKRGDTDTQYF
.,TRBD2,TRBV5-1,TRBJ2-2,TGCGCCAGCAGCTTTGGTAGCGGGAGCGCCGGGGAGCTGTTTTTT,CASSFGSGSAGELFF
.,TRBD1,TRBV6-1,TRBJ1-5,TGTGCCAGCAGCCTGGGACAGAGTTACAATCAGCCCCAGCATTTT,CASSLGQSYNQPQHF
few,TRBD2,TRBV6-4,TRBJ2-7,TGTGCCAGCAGTGACGGGACTAGCGGGAGCGAGCAGTACTTC,CASSDGTSGSEQYF
.,TRBD1,TRBV25-1,TRBJ2-2,TGTGCCAGCAGTCAAACCCGGGACAGACACACCGGGGAGCTGTTTTTT,CASSQTRDRHTGELFF
.,.,TRBV25-1,TRBJ1-1,TGTGCCAGCAGTGAATATGCAGGGCAGAACACTGAAGCTTTCTTT,CASSEYAGQNTEAFF
.,.,TRBV6-6,TRBJ2-7,TGTGCCAGCAGGGACTTGGGATCCTACGAGCAGTACTTC,CASRDLGSYEQYF
.,.,TRBV2,TRBJ1-5,TGTGCCAGCAGTGAGCAGGTTTATAGCAATCAGCCCCAGCATTTT,CASSEQVYSNQPQHF
.,TRBD1,TRBV5-4,TRBJ2-1,TGTGCCAGCAGCACCCGGGACAGGGGTAATGAGCAGTTCTTC,CASSTRDRGNEQFF
medium-sized,.,TRBV27,TRBJ1-1,TGTGCCAGCAGTTTCAACCGGGACATATGGGATAGGACTGAAGCTTTCTTT,CASSFNRDIWDRTEAFF
.,TRBD2,TRBV7-2,TRBJ2-5,TGTGCCAGCAGCTTAGTACCTAGCGGGAGGGCCCAAGAGACCCAGTACTTC,CASSLVPSGRAQETQYF
.,.,TRBV10-3,TRBJ2-6,TGTGCCATCAAGGGGCTAATCTCTGGGGCCAACGTCCTGACTTTC,CAIKGLISGANVLTF
.,.,TRBV20-1,TRBJ1-2,TGCAGTGCTAGCAGGGACTATGGCTACACCTTC,CSASRDYGYTF
.,.,TRBV5-7,TRBJ1-2,TGTGCCAGCAGCCCATTGAGGCCAGTCACCTTC,CASSPLRPVTF
.,.,TRBV4-3,TRBJ2-3,TGCGCCAGCAGCCAAGCAACCGGGGTAGATACGCAGTATTTT,CASSQATGVDTQYF
.,TRBD1,TRBV6-1,TRBJ1-6,TGTGCCAGCAGTGAGGGACAGAATAATTCACCCCTCCACTTT,CASSEGQNNSPLHF
.,TRBD1,TRBV28,TRBJ2-7,TGTGCCAGCAGTTATGGGACAGGAATAACCTACGAGCAGTACTTC,CASSYGTGITYEQYF
.,TRBD1,TRBV27,TRBJ1-4,TGTGCCAGCAGTACCCGGGACAGGGGGAGAAAACTGTTTTTT,CASSTRDRGRKLFF
.,.,TRBV5-1,TRBJ2-3,TGCGCCAGCAGCTTTCGAACGCCCGGGGATACGCAGTATTTT,CASSFRTPGDTQYF
.,.,TRBV7-9,TRBJ1-2,TGTGCCAGCAGCCGGACAGATAACTATGGCTACACCTTC,CASSRTDNYGYTF
.,TRBD2,TRBV5-1,TRBJ2-3,TGCGCCAGCAGCCTGGGGACTAGCGGGAGGGCCCGAGATACGCAGTATTTT,CASSLGTSGRARDTQYF
.,.,TRBV29-1,TRBJ2-3,TGCAGCGTCAAAGGAGCAGGGCCTACAGATACGCAGTATTTT,CSVKGAGPTDTQYF
.,TRBD1,TRBV29-1,TRBJ2-7,TGCAGCGTCTTAGGACAGGGGGGAGCGTTGGACGAGCAGTACTTC,CSVLGQGGALDEQYF
.,TRBD2,TRBV4-3,TRBJ2-7,TGCGCCAGCGCCGTCTCGGGAGGGAGCTCCTACGAGCAGTACTTC,CASAVSGGSSYEQYF
.,TRBD2,TRBV28,TRBJ2-1,TGTGCCAGCAGCCCTCCCGGGGGGGCGGACAATGAGCAGTTCTTC,CASSPPGGADNEQFF
.,.,TRBV6-6,TRBJ2-1,TGTGCCAGCAGTTACGTACACTACAATGAGCAGTTCTTC,CASSYVHYNEQFF
.,.,TRBV10-2,TRBJ2-7,TGCGCCAGCAGTGTCCTAGCGGACAGCTCCTACGAGCAGTACTTC,CASSVLADSSYEQYF
.,TRBD1,TRBV28,TRBJ2-1,TGTGCCAGCAGACAGGGGCTCAGGAATGAGCAGTTCTTC,CASRQGLRNEQFF
.,.,TRBV12-2,TRBJ2-7,TGTGCAAGTCGCTTAGGGGAAGGGGACAATAGGAACGAGCAGTACTTC,CASRLGEGDNRNEQYF
.,TRBD1,TRBV19,TRBJ1-2,TGTGCCAGTAGTATAGAATTCCGGGACAGGTTGTGTGGCTACACCTTC,CASSIEFRDRLCGYTF
.,.,TRBV30,TRBJ2-7,TGTGCCTGGAGTCTAACAGGGAGCTACGAGCAGTACTTC,CAWSLTGSYEQYF
few,TRBD2,TRBV5-1,TRBJ2-7,TGCGCCAGCAGATGGGCTAGCGGGAGTTTTGAGCAGTACTTC,CASRWASGSFEQYF
few,.,TRBV9,TRBJ2-3,TGTGCCAGCAGCTTAACAAAGTACGCAGATACGCAGTATTTT,CASSLTKYADTQYF
.,.,TRBV5-1,TRBJ2-7,TGCGCCAGCAGCTTGACGGGCTCCTACGAGCAGTACTTC,CASSLTGSYEQYF
.,TRBD2,TRBV9,TRBJ2-3,TGTGCCAGCAGCGTAGCAAACTATTTAGCGGGAGGTGGAGATACGCAGTATTTT,CASSVANYLAGGGDTQYF
.,TRBD2,TRBV7-8,TRBJ2-1,TGTGCCAGCAGCTTCACTAGCGGGCCCAATGAGCAGTTCTTC,CASSFTSGPNEQFF
few,TRBD2,TRBV5-5,TRBJ2-3,TGTGCCAGCAGCTTAATCCCCGGGAGGGCGCAGTATTTT,CASSLIPGRAQYF
.,TRBD1,TRBV13,TRBJ1-2,TGTGCCAGCAGCGCCGGACAGGGGGCATGGTATGGCTACACCTTC,CASSAGQGAWYGYTF
few,.,TRBV20-1,TRBJ2-7,TGCAGTGCTAGAGATCAGGGAAGTGGGTACTTC,CSARDQGSGYF
.,.,TRBV19,TRBJ1-2,TGTGCCAGTAGTATTATCGACAGCCCCTATGGCTACACCTTC,CASSIIDSPYGYTF